This TCR beta chain is from a study of blood T cell repertoires in COVID-19. In the study overall: Samples taken during acute and convalescent COVID-19 were collected in the United States, Italy and Spain.

Repertoires were generated with immunoSEQ multiplex PCR, while TCRdb's copy carries only in-frame clones and drops some. The sample shows 370,000 or so clones, approximately 87% of them seen only once. The study assigned cohorts using participant-reported clinical history. Germline V CDR1 and CDR2: MRHNA, SNTAGT. The CDR3 has 14 residues. V shed 4 bases and J shed 2 bases, with 8 bases lying between them. The chain links TRBV6-4 to TRBJ2-2; D may be TRBD2 (5 bases). The sequenced sample was PBMCs or T cells enriched from blood (not recorded which). The receptor's source is a man aged 25 to 40 who had recovered from COVID-19. CDR3: CASSVGDNTGELFF. CDR3 DNA: TGTGCCAGCAGTGTCGGGGATAACACCGGGGAGCTGTTTTTT.